The following is a T cell receptor beta chain sequence with its context. The antigen remains undetermined. This specimen comes from a study of CD8+ T cells in alopecia areata. Regarding the study as a whole: Clonality in lesional scalp, especially alopecia totalis/universalis, exceeded that of normal scalp. Only one nonresponder was present, which leaves the link between baseline CD8+ expansion and response uncertain. Scalp sample sequencing also detects resident alphabeta T cells of normal skin. Tofacitinib delivered significant drops in scalp clonality and in expanded CD8+ clones among the top 100.

Documented treatment: oral pan-JAK inhibitor, 5-10 mg twice daily. Germline V gene lookup returns CDR1 ENHRY and CDR2 SYGVKD. V shed 2 bases and J shed 0 bases, with 11 bases lying between them. The CDR3 covers 16 residues. Extraction and reverse transcription of RNA yielded cDNA as the sequencing template. The repertoire was sequenced with immunoSEQ multiplex PCR; TCRdb's copy has only in-frame clones and lacks some. Of 250,000 to 350,000 clones in the sample, about 62% were seen once. The specimen was CD4+ T cells sorted from blood, collected between weeks 51 and 52, from a patient treated with tofacitinib. The chain links TRBV10-3 to TRBJ1-5; D gene ambiguous. This receptor was taken from a human donor with alopecia areata. CDR3 loop: CAISERPIHSNQPQHF. CDR3 nucleotides: TGTGCCATCAGTGAGCGACCGATCCATAGCAATCAGCCCCAGCATTTT.